One sample yielded the 7 T cell receptor beta chains listed below, sequenced in a study of T cell responses to AZD1222 COVID-19 vaccine. Produced via immunoSEQ multiplex PCR; TCRdb's table is partial and in-frame only. The sample includes some 120,000 clones, 70% to 90% of them seen just once. The source was peripheral blood, collected on day 0 of AZD1222 vaccination. The receptor set was obtained from an adult in good health.

V usage is TRBV10-3 and J usage is TRBJ1-4; D may be TRBD1 (6 bases). V was pared by 2 bases and J by 8 bases, with 15 bases between. This CDR3 has 15 amino acids. Looked up from germline, CDR1 is ENHRY and CDR2 is SYGVKD. CDR3 loop: CAISERGGPGEKLFF. The CDR3 region has the DNA TGTGCCATCAGTGAGAGAGGGGGGCCCGGGGAAAAACTGTTTTTT.

This chain connects TRBV10-3 to TRBJ1-1; TRBD1 is a possible D gene (5 bases). V was shortened by 6 bases and J by 1 base, with 9 bases between the two germline ends. The CDR3 consists of 13 residues. Looked up from germline, CDR1 is ENHRY and CDR2 is SYGVKD. The CDR3 DNA follows: TGTGCCATCAGGGCAGGGTCGAACACTGAAGCTTTCTTT. Translation gives CAIRAGSNTEAFF.

The chain has TRBV7-3 and TRBJ2-5; a possible D gene is TRBD1 (6 bases). V lost 3 bases and J lost 5, with 13 bases in between. Germline assignment: CDR1 SGHTA and CDR2 FQGTGA. CDR3 length equals 14 residues. This CDR3 reads CASSFFGGLETQYF. CDR3 nucleotides: TGTGCCAGCAGCTTTTTTGGGGGCCTGGAGACCCAGTACTTC.

This chain uses TRBV3-1 (or the pseudogene TRBV3-2) with TRBJ2-1; no definite D call. Trimming shortened V by 1 base and J by 1 base, and 5 bases separated the two germline ends. Germline-derived CDR1 and CDR2 are LGHDT and YNNKEL (reference sequence). The CDR3 consists of 14 residues. Here the CDR3 reads CASSQGKSYNEQFF. For the CDR3, the DNA is TGTGCCAGCAGCCAAGGAAAGTCCTACAATGAGCAGTTCTTC.

The J gene is TRBJ1-1, the V gene TRBV6-1; TRBD1 might be the D (5 bases). CDR3 size: 16 residues. V lost 0 bases, J lost 4 bases, and 15 bases lay in between. Germline values: CDR1 MNHNS, CDR2 SASEGT. CDR3 sequence: CASSEAQAGRGTEAFF. CDR3 nucleotide sequence: TGTGCCAGCAGTGAAGCGCAGGCAGGGCGAGGCACTGAAGCTTTCTTT.

About this clone itself: A read error may produce the germline difference seen at one junction end. The chain couples TRBV2 to TRBJ1-1; possibly TRBD1 for D (6 bases). This CDR3 is 12 amino acids long. Per the germline V gene, CDR1 is SNHLY and CDR2 is FYNNEI. CDR3 protein: CASREGGSEAFF. CDR3 coding DNA: TGTGCCAGCAGAGAAGGGGGTTCCGAAGCTTTCTTT. The full variable domain, in which reference TRBV2 and TRBJ1-1 provide the parts outside the CDR3, is EPEVTQTPSHQVTQMGQEVILRCVPISNHLYFYWYRQILGQKVEFLVSFYNNEISEKSEIFDDQFSVERPDGSNFTLKIRSTKLEDSAMYFCASREGGSEAFFGQGTRLTVV.

The CDR3 protein is CASSPRTLPYEQYF. The CDR3 DNA follows: TGTGCCAGCAGCCCACGGACTTTACCCTACGAGCAGTACTTC. The genes are TRBV11-3 and TRBJ2-7; D is perhaps TRBD2 (5 bases). Germline loops: CDR1 SGHNT, CDR2 YENEEA. There are 14 residues in the CDR3. Trimming pared 5 bases from V and 2 bases from J, leaving 13 bases between.